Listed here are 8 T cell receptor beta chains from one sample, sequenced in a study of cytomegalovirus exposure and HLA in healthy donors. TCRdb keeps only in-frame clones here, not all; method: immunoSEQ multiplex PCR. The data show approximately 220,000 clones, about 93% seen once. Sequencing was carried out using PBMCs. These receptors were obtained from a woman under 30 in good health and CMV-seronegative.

The CDR3 loop reads CASSRTEYSTEAFF. Here the CDR3 DNA reads TGTGCCAGCAGCAGGACAGAGTATTCCACTGAAGCTTTCTTT. This sequence joins TRBV6-1 and TRBJ1-1; D might be TRBD1 (6 bases). Looked up from germline, CDR1 is MNHNS and CDR2 is SASEGT. Trimming removed 6 bases from V and 4 bases from J, with 15 bases in between. This CDR3 region has 14 residues.

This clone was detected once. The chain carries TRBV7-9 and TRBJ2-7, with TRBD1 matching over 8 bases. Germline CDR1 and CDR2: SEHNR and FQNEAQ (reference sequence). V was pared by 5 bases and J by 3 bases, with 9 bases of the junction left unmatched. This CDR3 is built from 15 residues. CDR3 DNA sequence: TGTGCCAGCAGCCGCGCGGGACAGGATAACTACGAGCAGTACTTC. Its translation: CASSRAGQDNYEQYF.

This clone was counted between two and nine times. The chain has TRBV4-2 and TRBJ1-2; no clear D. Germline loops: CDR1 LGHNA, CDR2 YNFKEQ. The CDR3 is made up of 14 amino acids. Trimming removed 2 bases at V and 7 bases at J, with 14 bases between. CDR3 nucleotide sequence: TGTGCCAGCAGCCAATTCTCCAACGGTCTTGGCTACACCTTC. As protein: CASSQFSNGLGYTF.

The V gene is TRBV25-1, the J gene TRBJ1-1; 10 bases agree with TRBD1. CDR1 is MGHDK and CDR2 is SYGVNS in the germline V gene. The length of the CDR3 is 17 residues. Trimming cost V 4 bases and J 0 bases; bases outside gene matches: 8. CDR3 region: CASSAQGQGYMNTEAFF. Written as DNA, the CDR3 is TGTGCCAGCAGTGCGCAGGGACAGGGGTATATGAACACTGAAGCTTTCTTT.

For the CDR3, the DNA is TGCGCCAGCAGCTCACAGGGGGCAGGGGGCTACACCTTC. Translation: CASSSQGAGGYTF. The chain links TRBV5-1 to TRBJ1-2, with TRBD1 matching over 9 bases. There are 13 residues in the CDR3. The germline V gene encodes CDR1 SGHRS and CDR2 YFSETQ. The V gene end was trimmed by 3 bases and the J gene end by 8 bases; junction bases not matched to a gene: 5.

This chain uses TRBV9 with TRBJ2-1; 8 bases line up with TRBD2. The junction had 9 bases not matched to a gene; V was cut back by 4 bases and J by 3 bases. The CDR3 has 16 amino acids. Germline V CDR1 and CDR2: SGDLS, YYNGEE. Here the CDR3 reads CASSLYEREFYNEQFF. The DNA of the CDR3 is TGTGCCAGCAGCTTGTATGAGCGGGAGTTCTACAATGAGCAGTTCTTC.

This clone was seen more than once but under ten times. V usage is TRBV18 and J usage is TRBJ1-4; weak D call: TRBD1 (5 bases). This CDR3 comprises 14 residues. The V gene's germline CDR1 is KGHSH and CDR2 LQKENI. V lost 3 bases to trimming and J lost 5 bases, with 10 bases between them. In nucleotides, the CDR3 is TGTGCCAGCTCACCGCAGGGAAACAATGAAAAACTGTTTTTT. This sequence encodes CASSPQGNNEKLFF.

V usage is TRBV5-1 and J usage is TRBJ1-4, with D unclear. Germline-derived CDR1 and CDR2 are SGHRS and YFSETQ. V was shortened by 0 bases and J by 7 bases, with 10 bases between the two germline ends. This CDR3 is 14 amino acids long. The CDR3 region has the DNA TGCGCCAGCAGCTTGGTACAGCCAGGTGAAAAACTGTTTTTT. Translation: CASSLVQPGEKLFF.